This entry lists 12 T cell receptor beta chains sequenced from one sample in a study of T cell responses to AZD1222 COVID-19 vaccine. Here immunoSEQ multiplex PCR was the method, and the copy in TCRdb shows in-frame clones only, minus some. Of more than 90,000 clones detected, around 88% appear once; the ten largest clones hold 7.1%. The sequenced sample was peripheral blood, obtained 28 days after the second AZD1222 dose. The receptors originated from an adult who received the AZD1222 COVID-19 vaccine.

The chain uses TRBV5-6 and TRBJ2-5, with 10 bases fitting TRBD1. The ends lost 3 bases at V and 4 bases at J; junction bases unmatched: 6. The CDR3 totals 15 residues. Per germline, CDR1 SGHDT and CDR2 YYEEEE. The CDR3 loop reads CASSSGQGSGETQYF. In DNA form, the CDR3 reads TGTGCCAGCAGCTCGGGACAGGGGAGTGGAGAGACCCAGTACTTC.

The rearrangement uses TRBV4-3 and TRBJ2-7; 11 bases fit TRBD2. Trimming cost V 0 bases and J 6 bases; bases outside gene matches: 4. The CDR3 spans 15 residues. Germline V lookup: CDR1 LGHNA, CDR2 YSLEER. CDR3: CASSQEGGLAGEQYF. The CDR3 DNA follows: TGCGCCAGCAGCCAAGAGGGCGGACTAGCGGGCGAGCAGTACTTC.

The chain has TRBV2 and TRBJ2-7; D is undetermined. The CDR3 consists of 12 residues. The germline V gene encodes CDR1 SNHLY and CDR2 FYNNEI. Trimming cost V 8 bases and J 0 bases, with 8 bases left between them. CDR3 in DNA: TGTGCCAGCGGCACATACTCCTACGAGCAGTACTTC. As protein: CASGTYSYEQYF.

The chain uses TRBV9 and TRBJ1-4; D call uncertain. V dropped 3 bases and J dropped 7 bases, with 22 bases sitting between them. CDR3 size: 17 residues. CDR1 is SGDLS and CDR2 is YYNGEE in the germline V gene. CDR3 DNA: TGTGCCAGCAGCGCCCCGGGCGACGGGAAGGAGTTTGAAAAACTGTTTTTT. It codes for CASSAPGDGKEFEKLFF.

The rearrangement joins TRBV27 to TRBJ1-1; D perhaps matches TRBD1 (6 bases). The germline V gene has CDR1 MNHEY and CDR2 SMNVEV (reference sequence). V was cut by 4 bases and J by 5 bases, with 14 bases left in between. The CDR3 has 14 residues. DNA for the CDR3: TGTGCCAGCAGTTATGTCAGGGGAAATACTGAAGCTTTCTTT. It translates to CASSYVRGNTEAFF.

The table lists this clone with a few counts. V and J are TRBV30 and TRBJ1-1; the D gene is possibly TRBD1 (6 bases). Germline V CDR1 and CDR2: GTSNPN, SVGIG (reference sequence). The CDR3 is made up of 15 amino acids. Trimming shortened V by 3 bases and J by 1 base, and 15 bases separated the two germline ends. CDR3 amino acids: CAWRIQGMENTEAFF. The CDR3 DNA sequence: TGTGCCTGGAGAATACAGGGTATGGAGAACACTGAAGCTTTCTTT.

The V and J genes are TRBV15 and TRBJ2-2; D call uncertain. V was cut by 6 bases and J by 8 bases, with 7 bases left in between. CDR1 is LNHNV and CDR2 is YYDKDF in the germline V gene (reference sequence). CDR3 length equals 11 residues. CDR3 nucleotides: TGTGCCACCAGTTCAACGGGGGAGCTGTTTTTT. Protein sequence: CATSSTGELFF.

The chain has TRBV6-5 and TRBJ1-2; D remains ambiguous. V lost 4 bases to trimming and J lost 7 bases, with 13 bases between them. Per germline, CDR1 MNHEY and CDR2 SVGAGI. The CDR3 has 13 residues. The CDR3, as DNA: TGTGCCAGCAGTTCGACCCTACCCGGTGGCTACACCTTC. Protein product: CASSSTLPGGYTF.

The CDR3 sequence is CASSYQGVMNTEAFF. CDR3 coding DNA: TGTGCCAGCAGTTACCAGGGTGTTATGAACACTGAAGCTTTCTTT. This chain links TRBV6-5 with TRBJ1-1, with D perhaps matching TRBD1 (5 bases). V was clipped by 2 bases and J by 0 bases, with 10 bases between them. The CDR3 runs 15 residues. Germline values: CDR1 MNHEY, CDR2 SVGAGI.

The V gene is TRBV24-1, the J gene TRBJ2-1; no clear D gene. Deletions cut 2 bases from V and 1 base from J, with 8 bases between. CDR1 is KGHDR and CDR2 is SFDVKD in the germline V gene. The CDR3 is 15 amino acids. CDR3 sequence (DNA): TGTGCCACCAGTGATTCATGGGGATCCTACAATGAGCAGTTCTTC. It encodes CATSDSWGSYNEQFF.

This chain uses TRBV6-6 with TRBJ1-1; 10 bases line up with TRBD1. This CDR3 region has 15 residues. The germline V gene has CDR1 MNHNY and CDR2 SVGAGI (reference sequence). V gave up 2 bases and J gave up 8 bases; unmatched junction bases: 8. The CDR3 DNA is TGTGCCAGCAGTTACACCGGGACAGGGGCACTAGAAGCTTTCTTT. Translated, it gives CASSYTGTGALEAFF.

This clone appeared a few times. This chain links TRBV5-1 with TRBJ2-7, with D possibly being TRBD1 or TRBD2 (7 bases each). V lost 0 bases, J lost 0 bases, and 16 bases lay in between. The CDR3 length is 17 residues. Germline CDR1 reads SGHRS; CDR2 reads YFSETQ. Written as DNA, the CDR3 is TGCGCCAGCAGCTTGGCAGCAGGGGGGACTAACTCCTACGAGCAGTACTTC. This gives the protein CASSLAAGGTNSYEQYF.